The rows below give T cell receptor beta chains drawn from one sample of a study of cytomegalovirus exposure and HLA in healthy donors. The table came from immunoSEQ multiplex PCR; TCRdb's copy has only in-frame clones and leaves some out. This sample has about 96,000 clones, with under 85% found just once. The sequencing input was PBMCs. The receptors stem from a woman in her 70s in good health and CMV-seropositive. CDR3s include the opening cysteine and the closing phenylalanine or tryptophan. D genes are given only for firm matches.

>TRBV11-3|TRBJ2-1|TRBD2
TGTGCCAGCAGCTTAGGAATAGCGGGGGGGCCTAATGAGCAGTTCTTC
CASSLGIAGGPNEQFF
>TRBV11-1|TRBJ1-5|TRBD1
TGTGCCAGCAGCCCCGGACAGGGAAGTACTCAGCCCCAGCATTTT
CASSPGQGSTQPQHF
>TRBV11-2|TRBJ2-7|-
TGTGCCAGCAGCAGACAAAACCAACTCTACGAGCAGTACTTC
CASSRQNQLYEQYF
>TRBV23-1|TRBJ2-5|TRBD1
TGCGCCAGCAGTCAAGCCCCGACAGGGAAGTACCAAGAGACCCAGTACTTC
CASSQAPTGKYQETQYF
>TRBV27|TRBJ2-3|TRBD2
TGTGCCAGCAGTTTATCGATTCTAGCGGGGGGAACAGATACGCAGTATTTT
CASSLSILAGGTDTQYF
>TRBV11-2|TRBJ2-3|-
TGTGCCAGCAGCTTAGTTCAGGGAAGCACAGATACGCAGTATTTT
CASSLVQGSTDTQYF
>TRBV19|TRBJ1-4|-
TGTGCCAGTACCCCCGGTGTTAATGAAAAACTGTTTTTT
CASTPGVNEKLFF
>TRBV13|TRBJ2-5|-
TGTGCCAGTCTAGGGGGGGACACTGAGCAGTACTTC
CASLGGDTEQYF
>TRBV6-5|TRBJ1-2|-
TGTGCCAGCAACGACAACCCGCCCAACTATGGCTACACCTTC
CASNDNPPNYGYTF
>TRBV29-1|TRBJ2-1|TRBD2
TGCAGCGTTGCGCCGGGACTAGCGGAGCAGTTCTTC
CSVAPGLAEQFF
>TRBV30|TRBJ1-2|-
TGTGCCTGGAGTGTAGGAACAGGGACCCACTATGGCTACACCTTC
CAWSVGTGTHYGYTF
>TRBV4-3|TRBJ2-2|-
TGCGCCAGCAGCCAAGAGAGAGGGACCGGGGAGCTGTTTTTT
CASSQERGTGELFF
>TRBV7-3|TRBJ1-1|-
TGTGCCAGCAGCCCGGCGGGGGGCAACACTGAAGCTTTCTTT
CASSPAGGNTEAFF
>TRBV27|TRBJ2-7|TRBD2
TGTGCCACCAAGGCTAGCGGGGTGTCTAGCTCCTACGAGCAGTACTTC
CATKASGVSSSYEQYF
>TRBV5-1|TRBJ2-2|TRBD1
TGCGCCAGCAGCTTGCCCAGGGGGACGGAGAACACCGGGGAGCTGTTTTTT
CASSLPRGTENTGELFF
>TRBV6-5|TRBJ1-4|-
TGTGCCAGCTGCCGACAGACAGGCTTTAATGAAAAACTGTTTTTT
CASCRQTGFNEKLFF
>TRBV2|TRBJ1-6|TRBD1
TGTGCCAGCAGTGAGACACAGGGGATCGGTTCACCCCTCCACTTT
CASSETQGIGSPLHF
>TRBV5-1|TRBJ2-3|TRBD1
TGCGCCAGCAGCTTGGGGGGACAGAGCACAGATACGCAGTATTTT
CASSLGGQSTDTQYF